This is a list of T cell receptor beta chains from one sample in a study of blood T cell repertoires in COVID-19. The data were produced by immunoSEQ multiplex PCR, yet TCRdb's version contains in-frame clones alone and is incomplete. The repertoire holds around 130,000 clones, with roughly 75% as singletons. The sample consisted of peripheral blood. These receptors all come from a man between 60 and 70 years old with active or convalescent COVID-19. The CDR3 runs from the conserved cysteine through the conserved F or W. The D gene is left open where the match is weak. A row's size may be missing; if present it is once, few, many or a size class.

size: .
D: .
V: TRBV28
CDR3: CASSLRAGPGNTIYF

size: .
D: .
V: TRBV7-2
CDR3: CASSSQGPGETQYF

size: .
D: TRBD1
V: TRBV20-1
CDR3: CSASTTGTGQNYEQYF

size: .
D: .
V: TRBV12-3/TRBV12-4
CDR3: CASSFGPGTEAFF

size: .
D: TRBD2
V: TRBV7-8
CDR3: CASSPLAGEVETQYF

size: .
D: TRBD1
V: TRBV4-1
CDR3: CASSPGTGSYEQYF

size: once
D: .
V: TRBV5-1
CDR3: CASSLAGGNTIYF

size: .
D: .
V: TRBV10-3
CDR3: CAPLGGLEAFF

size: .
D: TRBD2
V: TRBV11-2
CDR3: CASSLGTSGRAWIEQFF

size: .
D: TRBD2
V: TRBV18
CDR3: CASSPRTGLAGSEQYF

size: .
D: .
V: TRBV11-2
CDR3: CASSSGDTRNQPQHF

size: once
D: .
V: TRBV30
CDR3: CAWTPGDTQYF

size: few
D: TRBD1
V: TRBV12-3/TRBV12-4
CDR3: CASSPTGGYGYTF

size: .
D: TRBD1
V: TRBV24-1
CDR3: CATSETGGLGGEQFF

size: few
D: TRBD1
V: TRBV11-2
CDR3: CASSYGGQGRYGYTF

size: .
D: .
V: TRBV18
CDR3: CASSPTDYEQFF

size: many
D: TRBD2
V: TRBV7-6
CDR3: CASSSGLADTNYEQYF

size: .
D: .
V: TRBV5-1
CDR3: CASSLISRVDYGYTF

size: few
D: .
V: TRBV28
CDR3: CASHIRGGLGYTF

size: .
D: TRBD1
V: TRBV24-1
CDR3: CATSFTGDGYTF

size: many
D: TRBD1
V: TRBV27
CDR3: CASSLTGGNQPQHF

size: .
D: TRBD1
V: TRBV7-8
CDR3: CASSFRTGRDYGYTF

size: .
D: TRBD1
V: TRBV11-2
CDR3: CASSSTGDSPLHF

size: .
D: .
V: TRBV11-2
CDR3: CASSLATVGEKLFF

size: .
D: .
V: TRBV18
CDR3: CASSPPGRYTEAFF

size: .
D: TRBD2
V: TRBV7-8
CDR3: CASSLTQAGDSNEQFF

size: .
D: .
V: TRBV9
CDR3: CASSVESGTEAFF

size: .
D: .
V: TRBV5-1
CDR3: CASRLGQTEAFF

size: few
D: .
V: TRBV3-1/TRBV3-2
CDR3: CASSQLDSYEQYF

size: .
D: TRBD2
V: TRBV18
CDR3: CASSQLPTSTAGDKNIQYF

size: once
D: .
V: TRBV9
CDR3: CASSVDGSPLHF

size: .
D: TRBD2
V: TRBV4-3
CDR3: CASSQDKGLAPTDTQYF

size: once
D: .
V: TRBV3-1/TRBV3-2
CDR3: CASSQASGTGATQYF

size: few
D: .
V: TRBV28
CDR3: CASSLTGFEAFF

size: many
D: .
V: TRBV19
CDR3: CASRQGLGNQPQHF

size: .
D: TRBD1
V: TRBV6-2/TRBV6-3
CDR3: CASSPDRVYGYTF

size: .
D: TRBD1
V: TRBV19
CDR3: CASSTDRGRSPLHF

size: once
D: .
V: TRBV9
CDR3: CASSVGVYEQFF

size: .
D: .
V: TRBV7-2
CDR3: CASSWASNEQYF

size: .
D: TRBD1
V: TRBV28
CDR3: CASSLNRGESYTF

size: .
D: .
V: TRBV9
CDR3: CASSVGIVAEETQYF

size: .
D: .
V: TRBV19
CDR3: CASSIGRDGGETQYF

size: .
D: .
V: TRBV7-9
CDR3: CASSTKTVTTEAFF

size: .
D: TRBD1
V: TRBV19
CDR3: CASSRQGNTEAFF

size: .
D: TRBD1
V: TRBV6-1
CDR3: CASSDDRGRTQYF

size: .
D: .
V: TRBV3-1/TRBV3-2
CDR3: CASSQETSLSGANYGYTF